This T cell receptor beta chain was identified in a study of shared clonotypes between healthy human individuals (dated by TCRdb to 2018 to 2020). Regarding the study in general: A couple of women and a few men aged 18 to 49 years were included in the cohort. For each donor, CD4 naive and CD4 memory were each given three plates, CD8 naive was given two plates, and CD8 memory was given one plate. Blood TCR repertoires of five healthy adults were deeply sequenced to estimate repertoire size and the extent of clonotype sharing between individuals. To increase sequencing depth and limit assay-specific biases, different laboratories used diverse techniques to prepare libraries and sequence TCR repertoires. Per donor, leukapheresis produced somewhere between about 0.85 and 8.9 billion PBMCs. The research as a whole found: Based on pairwise subsampling, the degree of clonotype sharing among donors was expected to be affected by sequencing depth. Sampling was restricted to blood, and TCR repertoires in tissues likely differ from the TCR repertoires found in blood. Higher generation probabilities were observed for clonotypes shared by all four sorted-subset donors than for non-shared clonotypes. Even with the large sequencing depth, rarefaction of the sorted-subset datasets indicated that sequencing was incomplete. The genetic and exposure-history diversity represented was limited by the small number of donors. Sharing across a few donors was observed for roughly 5% of naive CD4, around 3.5% of naive CD8, over 2% of memory CD4, and around 0.4% of memory CD8 clonotypes. Larger estimated clonotype richness was generally found for naive subsets than for memory subsets.

About this clone: Its antigen target is currently unknown. Qualities for individual bases were not recorded, and no much larger clone is one base off.

The CDR3 holds 16 amino acids from the cysteine to the phenylalanine. Only the CDR3 part of the read is kept: 48 bases, read in frame from the first base. Cut back by 4 bases and 7 bases, the V and J ends lie 22 bases apart. CDR1 and CDR2 were assigned from the germline V gene as LGHNA and YNFKEQ. Using the deep immunoSEQ assay, TCR CDR3 regions were amplified from genomic DNA by multiplex PCR. Extracted genomic DNA from each cell subset was distributed evenly across all wells of several immunoSEQ 96-well plates, and each plate was treated as a replicate. Each replicate PCR for sorted subsets received roughly 0.2 ug genomic DNA, equal to about 30,000 T cell genomes. The purified libraries were quantified using a Qubit 3.0 fluorometer, sized with a Bioanalyzer 2100, and then quantified again using the KAPA Library Quantification kit. A separate single-read 150-cycle Illumina NextSeq 550 flow cell was used to sequence each immunoSEQ 96-well plate. Per the authors' processing: The immunoSEQ output contained only junctional sequences without quality scores, so filtering could not match that applied to full-length reads. Sequences were annotated with PyIR, a Python wrapper for IgBLAST v1.9, and V/J genes and CDR3 were assigned using IMGT germline references. Reads were removed for weak V/J assignments (E-value above 1e-6), missing CDR3, stop codons, out-of-frame junctions, or ambiguous translated residues. A V3J clonotype was defined by an identical inferred V gene, J gene, and CDR3 amino acid sequence. Percentage overlap between repertoires was calculated by dividing the number of shared unique clonotypes by the size of the smaller repertoire. Richness of each repertoire was evaluated using RTK rarefaction, the Chao1 estimator, and Recon v2.1 estimates of unobserved clonotypes. Generation probabilities for all TCRbeta clonotypes obtained by the gDNA method from a handful of donors were computed using OLGA. The immuneACCESS repertoire file appears here via TCRdb, limited to in-frame rearrangements. These files lack a portion of the clones; in checked studies, under half of the deficit traces to unresolved V genes, and the cause of the others is not known. V and J calls and clone size are those listed in that table; D and trimming were worked out from the DNA. The sample table shows 2 million to 2.5 million clones, and more than 90% are seen once. 0.1% to 0.15% of the sample is held by the ten biggest clonotypes.

The donors were healthy, HIV-negative adults with no recently reported acute infections or vaccinations. Only Caucasian adults living in Nashville, Tennessee, USA were represented among the donors. CD4+ T cells were enriched by magnetic negative selection, after which naive cells were positively selected on CD45RA and the negative fraction was taken as the memory subset. Blood was obtained by leukapheresis, after which PBMCs were separated by Ficoll-Histopaque density gradient centrifugation and cryopreserved in liquid nitrogen vapor phase. Purity and quantity of every magnetically sorted T cell population were checked by analytical flow cytometry. Each sorted fraction had its genomic DNA isolated and then quantified by UV absorbance on a Nanodrop 2000c.

Recombination joined TRBV4-2 with TRBJ2-5; the D gene cannot be named for sure. The sequencing input was naive CD4+ T cells sorted from blood. The sample's cell subset or site label is to be understood as: CD45RA+ positively selected. This receptor was identified in a man younger than 35 in good health. CDR3 sequence: CASSPSKDAALRTQYF. The DNA sequence is as follows: TGTGCCAGCAGCCCCTCCAAGGATGCGGCCTTGAGGACCCAGTACTTC.